This TCR beta chain is from a study of sequential checkpoint blockade in melanoma. Across the study: Both treatment sequences were followed by maintenance nivolumab.

Treatment indicated: randomized to nivolumab then ipilimumab (arm A) or the reverse (arm B). TCRdb keeps only in-frame clones here, not all; method: immunoSEQ multiplex PCR. The profile shows more than 9,000 clones, 60% to 75% of them singletons. Sequences were derived from CD8+ T cells sorted from blood (inferred from file names), sampled from a patient given nivolumab and ipilimumab in sequence. The sequence was obtained from a human donor with melanoma.

The CDR3 coding sequence is TGTGCCAGCAGCCAAGGACAGGGGGCTTGGCAGCCCCAGCATTTT. Amino acid sequence: CASSQGQGAWQPQHF. V usage is TRBV7-2 and J usage is TRBJ1-5, with 11 bases identical to TRBD1. CDR1 is SGHTA and CDR2 is FQGNSA in the germline V gene. This CDR3 spans 15 amino acids. The V gene end was trimmed by 5 bases and the J gene end by 7 bases; junction bases not matched to a gene: 7.